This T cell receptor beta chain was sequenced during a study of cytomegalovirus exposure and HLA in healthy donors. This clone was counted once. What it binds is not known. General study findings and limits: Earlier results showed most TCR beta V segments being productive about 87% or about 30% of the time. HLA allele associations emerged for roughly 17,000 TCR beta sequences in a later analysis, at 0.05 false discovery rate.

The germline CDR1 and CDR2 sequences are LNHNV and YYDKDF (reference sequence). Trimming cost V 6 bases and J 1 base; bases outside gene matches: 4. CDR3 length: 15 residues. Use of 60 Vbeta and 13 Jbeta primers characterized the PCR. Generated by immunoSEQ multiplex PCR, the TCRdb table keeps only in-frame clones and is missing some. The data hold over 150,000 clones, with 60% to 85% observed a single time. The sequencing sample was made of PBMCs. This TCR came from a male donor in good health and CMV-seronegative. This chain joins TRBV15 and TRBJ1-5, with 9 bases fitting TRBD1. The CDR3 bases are TGTGCCACCAGTAACGACAGGGGGAGCAATCAGCCCCAGCATTTT. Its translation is CATSNDRGSNQPQHF.